This T cell receptor beta chain was sequenced during a study of cytomegalovirus exposure and HLA in healthy donors. Turning to this clone: Its target is unknown.

The germline V gene encodes CDR1 SGHTA and CDR2 FQGNSA. V was pared by 3 bases and J by 4 bases, with 8 bases of the junction left unmatched. This CDR3 is built from 17 residues. General study findings and limits: In a later analysis, approximately 18,000 TCR beta sequences were associated with HLA alleles at 0.05 false discovery rate.

The PCR employed 60 Vbeta primers together with 13 Jbeta primers. Generated by immunoSEQ multiplex PCR, the TCRdb table keeps only in-frame clones and is missing some. The data contain 60,000 to 75,000 clones, about 78% of them singletons. Sequencing input: PBMCs. The gene calls are TRBV7-2 and TRBJ2-3, with 12 bases lining up with TRBD2. This clonotype was obtained from a middle-aged woman in good health and CMV-seropositive. CDR3 bases: TGTGCCAGCAGCTTCTACAGACTAGCGGGGGTATCAGATACGCAGTATTTT. It translates to CASSFYRLAGVSDTQYF.